One sample yielded the 28 T cell receptor beta chains listed below, sequenced in a study of blood T cell repertoires in COVID-19. TCRdb keeps only in-frame clones here, not all; method: immunoSEQ multiplex PCR. The sample includes under 300,000 clones, 80% to 90% seen only once; the top ten take less than 15%. Input material: peripheral blood. The source of these receptors is a woman aged 30 to 39 with COVID-19, enrolled during active disease.

The chain links TRBV10-2 to TRBJ2-5, with a tentative D call TRBD2 (6 bases). Germline V CDR1 and CDR2: WSHSY, SAAADI. The V end lost 4 bases, the J end lost 5 bases, and 26 bases lay between the germline ends. The CDR3 runs 18 residues. The CDR3 protein is CASSAPRGGKGIWETQYF. The CDR3 nucleotides are TGCGCCAGCAGTGCCCCAAGGGGAGGAAAGGGTATTTGGGAGACCCAGTACTTC.

This chain connects TRBV10-3 to TRBJ2-7; a weak D match, TRBD2 (6 bases). V was trimmed by 3 bases and J by 0 bases, leaving 9 bases between them. In germline, CDR1 is ENHRY, CDR2 SYGVKD. This CDR3 spans 14 amino acids. CDR3 residues: CAISDRDSSYEQYF. The CDR3 DNA reads as TGTGCCATCAGTGATCGGGACTCCTCCTACGAGCAGTACTTC.

This clone was counted a single time. CDR3 nucleotides: TGTGCCAGCGCCATCTGGGACAGCTCCTACGAGCAGTACTTC. The encoded protein is CASAIWDSSYEQYF. V gene TRBV4-2 combines with J gene TRBJ2-7, with 7 bases that match TRBD1. Trimming at V came to 8 bases and at J to 0 bases, leaving 7 bases not matched to a gene. The germline V gene encodes CDR1 LGHNA and CDR2 YNFKEQ. The length of the CDR3 is 14 residues.

The J gene is TRBJ1-2, the V gene TRBV28; TRBD1 matches 8 bases. The trim removed 6 bases at V and 4 bases at J, leaving 7 bases unmatched. CDR3 length: 14 amino acids. Per the germline V gene, CDR1 is MDHEN and CDR2 is SYDVKM. In nucleotides, the CDR3 is TGTGCCAGCAGCCCTTGGACAGGGAGCTATGGCTACACCTTC. This gives the protein CASSPWTGSYGYTF.

The V gene is TRBV28, the J gene TRBJ2-5; D gene ambiguous. V was trimmed by 6 bases and J by 9 bases, leaving 14 bases between them. The CDR3 consists of 12 residues. Germline CDR1 MDHEN, CDR2 SYDVKM. The CDR3 DNA is TGTGCCAGCAGCCCCCCCAGGAAGGCCCAGTACTTC. It yields the protein CASSPPRKAQYF.

The chain combines TRBV5-1 with TRBJ1-2, with 7 nucleotides matching TRBD1. This CDR3 is 14 amino acids long. Germline assignment: CDR1 SGHRS and CDR2 YFSETQ. J lost 10 bases, V lost 0 bases, and 9 bases had no gene match. Here the CDR3 reads CASSLVGQRIPYTF. The CDR3 DNA follows: TGCGCCAGCAGCTTGGTGGGACAGCGGATCCCCTACACCTTC.

This clone came up many times. V is TRBV3-1 (or the pseudogene TRBV3-2) and J is TRBJ2-3; 10 bases fit TRBD2. Germline loops: CDR1 LGHDT, CDR2 YNNKEL (reference sequence). V dropped 0 bases and J dropped 6; count of bases not matched to a gene: 12. CDR3 size: 18 residues. As DNA, the CDR3 is TGTGCCAGCAGCCAAGATCTGGTAGCGGGGGGTCCGGGGGATACGCAGTATTTT. It codes for CASSQDLVAGGPGDTQYF.

Concerning this clone: Other DNA sequences in this specimen translate into the identical CDR3. The J gene is TRBJ1-1, the V gene TRBV5-1, with 7 bases matching TRBD1. V was pared by 2 bases and J by 0 bases, with 1 base of the junction left unmatched. Per germline, CDR1 SGHRS and CDR2 YFSETQ. The CDR3 runs to 14 residues. The CDR3 spells CASSLGTVNTEAFF. CDR3 DNA sequence: TGCGCCAGCAGCTTAGGGACAGTGAACACTGAAGCTTTCTTT.

This clone was seen more than once but under ten times. The V call is TRBV30, the J call TRBJ1-1; D remains ambiguous. The CDR3 covers 14 residues. CDR1 is GTSNPN and CDR2 is SVGIG in the germline V gene (reference sequence). V was clipped by 3 bases and J by 1 base, with 12 bases between them. CDR3 nucleotides: TGTGCCTGGAGCCTAAGGGAGGGGAACACTGAAGCTTTCTTT. This encodes CAWSLREGNTEAFF.

The chain is built from TRBV6-5 and TRBJ2-1; D is possibly TRBD1 (6 bases). V lost 7 bases and J lost 4, with 11 bases in between. Per germline, CDR1 MNHEY and CDR2 SVGAGI. This CDR3 contains 13 residues. Written as DNA, the CDR3 is TGTGCCAGCAAAGAACAGGGTTACAATGAGCAGTTCTTC. Its protein is CASKEQGYNEQFF.

This clone was picked up one time. V usage is TRBV6-5 and J usage is TRBJ2-6, with D maybe TRBD2 (5 bases). The CDR3 spans 15 residues. The V gene's germline CDR1 is MNHEY and CDR2 SVGAGI. The germline V and J ends were trimmed by 6 bases and 1 base, with 10 bases remaining between them. The CDR3 region is CASRIGVSGANVLTF. CDR3 nucleotides: TGTGCCAGCAGGATCGGGGTGTCTGGGGCCAACGTCCTGACTTTC.

This chain connects TRBV5-6 to TRBJ2-7, with TRBD2 as a possible D gene (5 bases). In germline, CDR1 is SGHDT, CDR2 YYEEEE. V dropped 0 bases and J dropped 2 bases, with 9 bases sitting between them. CDR3 length equals 14 residues. The CDR3 DNA sequence: TGTGCCAGCAGCTTGGGAGGGATCCCCTACGAGCAGTACTTC. Encoded protein: CASSLGGIPYEQYF.

This chain connects TRBV7-9 to TRBJ1-2, with D possibly being TRBD1 (5 bases). The CDR3 contains 13 residues. Germline V lookup: CDR1 SEHNR, CDR2 FQNEAQ (reference sequence). Trimming stripped 9 bases from V and 6 bases from J, with 17 bases between. The CDR3 region is CASQNGAKDGYTF. In DNA form, the CDR3 reads TGTGCCAGTCAGAATGGGGCGAAGGATGGCTACACCTTC. The whole variable domain, remainder taken from reference TRBV7-9 and TRBJ1-2, is DTGVSQNPRHKITKRGQNVTFRCDPISEHNRLYWYRQTLGQGPEFLTYFQNEAQLEKSRLLSDRFSAERPKGSFSTLEIQRTEQGDSAMYLCASQNGAKDGYTFGSGTRLTVV.

The CDR3: CASSLIADSGNTIYF. As DNA, the CDR3 is TGCGCCAGCAGCTTGATAGCAGACTCTGGAAACACCATATATTTT. The chain combines TRBV5-1 with TRBJ1-3; D is uncertain. The germline V gene has CDR1 SGHRS and CDR2 YFSETQ. The CDR3 consists of 15 residues. V gave up 1 base and J gave up 0 bases, with 8 bases separating them.

In DNA form, the CDR3 reads TGCGCCAGCAGCCAAGATAGTTTGCCCGATGAAAAACTGTTTTTT. Amino acids: CASSQDSLPDEKLFF. The chain has TRBV4-1 and TRBJ1-4; D ambiguous. The CDR3 spans 15 residues. The V end lost 0 bases, the J end lost 6 bases, and 11 bases lay between the germline ends. Germline CDR1 MGHRA, CDR2 YSYEKL.

The chain combines TRBV11-2 with TRBJ2-7, with D possibly TRBD2 on 6 matching bases. In germline, CDR1 is SGHAT, CDR2 FQNNGV. The CDR3 consists of 18 residues. Trimming took 2 bases from V and 3 from J, leaving 23 bases between them. The CDR3 loop is CASSLNHLGEGGLYEQYF. DNA of the CDR3: TGTGCCAGCAGCTTAAACCACTTGGGCGAGGGAGGTCTCTACGAGCAGTACTTC.

This chain joins TRBV6-5 and TRBJ1-3; no firm D call. Germline CDR1 and CDR2: MNHEY and SVGAGI. With 5 bases removed from V and 0 bases from J, the gap between germline ends came to 8 bases. This CDR3 comprises 14 residues. In DNA form, the CDR3 reads TGTGCCAGCAGTCCCGGTCTCTCTGGAAACACCATATATTTT. This gives the protein CASSPGLSGNTIYF.

The chain employs TRBV4-1 and TRBJ2-7; D unclear. V was shortened by 1 base and J by 1 base, with 8 bases between the two germline ends. This CDR3 contains 14 residues. Per the germline V gene, CDR1 is MGHRA and CDR2 is YSYEKL. CDR3 residues: CASSQGSSSYEQYF. CDR3 nucleotide sequence: TGCGCCAGCAGCCAAGGTAGCTCTTCCTACGAGCAGTACTTC.

J is TRBJ2-7 and V is TRBV12-1; the table's D gene call, TRBD2, was not cross checked with the DNA. TRBV12-1 is a pseudogene segment. There are 13 residues in the CDR3. This chain's CDR3 is CASTSGTPYEQYF. CDR3 in DNA: TGTGCCAGCACCAGCGGGACACCGTACGAGCAGTACTTC.

This chain connects TRBV7-8 to TRBJ1-1; D is undetermined. Germline CDR1 SGHVS, CDR2 FQNEAQ. V lost 8 bases and J lost 0, with 16 bases in between. The CDR3 consists of 15 residues. CDR3 in amino acids: CASANRGAMNTEAFF. The DNA for the CDR3 is TGTGCCAGCGCCAACCGGGGAGCCATGAACACTGAAGCTTTCTTT.

To note about this clone: Other DNA sequences of this sample code for an identical CDR3. This sequence joins TRBV3-1 (or the pseudogene TRBV3-2) and TRBJ2-3; 8 bases are a match to TRBD2. This CDR3 has 16 residues. V was clipped by 0 bases and J by 0 bases; unmatched bases: 2. CDR1 and CDR2 (germline): LGHDT, YNNKEL (reference sequence). CDR3 region: CASSQDSGASTDTQYF. CDR3 DNA sequence: TGTGCCAGCAGCCAAGATAGCGGGGCTAGCACAGATACGCAGTATTTT.

V gene TRBV11-3 combines with J gene TRBJ2-2, with 10 bases aligning to TRBD1. V gave up 4 bases and J gave up 6 bases; unmatched junction bases: 5. Germline V gives CDR1 SGHNT, CDR2 YENEEA. The CDR3 loop spans 15 amino acids. For the CDR3, the DNA is TGTGCCAGCAGCTCCCGACAGGGGGCAGCCGGGGAGCTGTTTTTT. The encoded protein is CASSSRQGAAGELFF.

The chain joins TRBV4-2 to TRBJ2-5, with TRBD2 as a possible D gene (6 bases). Germline V gives CDR1 LGHNA, CDR2 YNFKEQ. V was pared by 1 base and J by 1 base, with 7 bases between. This CDR3 region has 14 residues. The CDR3 sequence: CASSQVEGQETQYF. The DNA for the CDR3 is TGTGCCAGCAGCCAAGTGGAGGGCCAAGAGACCCAGTACTTC.

CDR3: CASSRSHPNTGELFF. The CDR3 nucleotides are TGTGCCAGTAGTAGGAGTCACCCGAACACCGGGGAGCTGTTTTTT. This chain connects TRBV19 to TRBJ2-2, with D unclear. Trimming stripped 4 bases from V and 0 bases from J, with 9 bases between. The CDR3 has 15 amino acids. Looked up from germline, CDR1 is LNHDA and CDR2 is SQIVND (reference sequence).

The chain combines TRBV4-1 with TRBJ1-1, with 9 bases that match TRBD1. Losses at the gene ends were 3 bases for V and 11 bases for J; bases not matched to a gene: 10. Germline values: CDR1 MGHRA, CDR2 YSYEKL. The CDR3 has 14 residues. CDR3 nucleotides: TGCGCCAGCAGCCAGGTGGACAGGGGAGATCAGGCTTTCTTT. Translated: CASSQVDRGDQAFF.

This chain connects TRBV18 to TRBJ2-1, with D perhaps TRBD1 (5 bases). CDR3 length equals 15 residues. Trimming stripped 2 bases from V and 2 bases from J, with 10 bases between. CDR1 is KGHSH, CDR2 LQKENI, per germline. In DNA, the CDR3 is TGTGCCAGCTCACCAAGCAGGGCCCCCTACAATGAGCAGTTCTTC. Its protein is CASSPSRAPYNEQFF.

The chain recombines TRBV4-1 with TRBJ2-7; 7 bases fit TRBD2. This CDR3 has 18 amino acids. J was trimmed by 5 bases and V by 2 bases; bases with no gene match: 18. Germline assignment: CDR1 MGHRA and CDR2 YSYEKL. Here the CDR3 reads CASSQLFPPEVAGDEQYF. As DNA, the CDR3 is TGCGCCAGCAGCCAACTATTTCCACCGGAGGTGGCGGGGGACGAGCAGTACTTC.

The chain links TRBV10-1 to TRBJ2-5; 11 bases agree with TRBD2. The germline gives CDR1 WNHNN, CDR2 SYGVQD (reference sequence). This CDR3 spans 13 amino acids. J gave up 9 bases and V 3 bases, and 3 bases lay outside the gene matches. The CDR3 region is CASSDILAGAQYF. The CDR3 region has the DNA TGCGCCAGCAGTGACATACTAGCGGGGGCCCAGTACTTC.